The next 10 T cell receptor beta chains were all read from a single sample in a study of T cell responses to AZD1222 COVID-19 vaccine (dated by TCRdb to about 2021). The library was obtained by the immunoSEQ multiplex PCR assay. This is the immuneACCESS table as TCRdb keeps it, with only in-frame sequences that have V and J called. A part of the clones is gone; compared with another copy, unresolved V genes explain less than half, and the rest is unexplained. The sample yields 150,000 to 200,000 clones; roughly 88% were counted once. The ten biggest clones cover over 6% of the sample. The sample's time point label, decoded: baseline before first vaccination. Here the sequenced sample was peripheral blood, taken on day 0 of AZD1222 vaccination. The receptor set was obtained from an adult in good health.

This sequence joins TRBV7-2 and TRBJ1-1, with no clear D. Trimming cost V 6 bases and J 7 bases, with 12 bases left between them. Germline V CDR1 and CDR2: SGHTA, FQGNSA. The CDR3 spans 12 residues. The chain's CDR3 is CASRRSLDEAFF. For the CDR3, the DNA is TGTGCCAGCAGGAGGTCCCTAGATGAAGCTTTCTTT.

This chain joins TRBV19 and TRBJ1-4; D ambiguous. The V end lost 4 bases, the J end lost 4 bases, and 13 bases lay between the germline ends. Germline CDR1 and CDR2: LNHDA and SQIVND (reference sequence). The CDR3 runs to 15 residues. The CDR3 sequence: CASSTRTAYNEKLFF. The CDR3 bases are TGTGCCAGTAGTACCCGGACTGCCTATAATGAAAAACTGTTTTTT.

CDR3 amino acids: CASSPLAGGVTDTQYF. Here the CDR3 DNA reads TGTGCCAGTAGTCCCCTAGCGGGGGGTGTCACAGATACGCAGTATTTT. This chain joins TRBV19 and TRBJ2-3, with TRBD2 identical over 11 bases. J lost 2 bases, V lost 5 bases, and 6 bases had no gene match. CDR1 and CDR2 (germline): LNHDA, SQIVND (reference sequence). CDR3 length equals 16 residues.

The rearrangement joins TRBV4-2 to TRBJ1-1; no reliable D call. The CDR3 length is 15 residues. V was trimmed by 0 bases and J by 4 bases, leaving 12 bases between them. The germline V gene encodes CDR1 LGHNA and CDR2 YNFKEQ. The CDR3 region is CASSQDGYGSTEAFF. CDR3 nucleotide sequence: TGTGCCAGCAGCCAAGATGGGTACGGGAGCACTGAAGCTTTCTTT.

The chain carries TRBV28 and TRBJ1-5; no reliable D call. CDR1 and CDR2 from the germline V gene are MDHEN and SYDVKM. V was pared by 5 bases and J by 2 bases, with 10 bases between. CDR3 length: 14 residues. This chain's CDR3 is CASSLLGGNQPQHF. DNA of the CDR3: TGTGCCAGCAGTCTGCTGGGAGGCAATCAGCCCCAGCATTTT.

This chain joins TRBV5-4 and TRBJ1-6; D gene uncertain. V gave up 0 bases and J gave up 4 bases, with 5 bases separating them. The V gene's germline CDR1 is SGHNT and CDR2 YYREEE (reference sequence). The CDR3 has 14 amino acids. CDR3 in DNA: TGTGCCAGCAGCTTGGGGAATTATAATTCACCCCTCCACTTT. The encoded protein is CASSLGNYNSPLHF.

The V gene is TRBV10-3, the J gene TRBJ1-5; 8 positions match TRBD1. The CDR3 length is 14 residues. Germline trimming cut 0 bases from V and 9 bases from J; bases unmatched to any gene: 4. Germline CDR1 reads ENHRY; CDR2 reads SYGVKD. The chain's CDR3 is CAISESGQGLPQHF. The CDR3 nucleotides read TGTGCCATCAGTGAGTCCGGACAGGGCCTGCCCCAGCATTTT.

The chain employs TRBV5-8 and TRBJ2-1, with 8 nucleotides matching TRBD1. The CDR3 consists of 15 residues. The V and J ends lost 5 bases and 3 bases, in that order; junction bases with no gene match: 7. CDR1 is SGHTS, CDR2 YDEGEE, per germline. The CDR3 nucleotides are TGTGCCAGCAGATCCCGAGACAGGGGCTACAATGAGCAGTTCTTC. As protein: CASRSRDRGYNEQFF. Supplemented by reference TRBV5-8 and TRBJ2-1, the full variable domain reads EAGVTQSPTHLIKTRGQQATLRCSPISGHTSVYWYQQALGLGLQFLLWYDEGEERNRGNFPPRFSGRQFPNYSSELNVNALELEDSALYLCASRSRDRGYNEQFFGPGTRLTVL.

V usage is TRBV6-5 and J usage is TRBJ2-7, with D uncertain. This CDR3 spans 12 amino acids. Trimming removed 10 bases from V and 0 bases from J, with 10 bases in between. From germline, CDR1 is MNHEY and CDR2 SVGAGI. The CDR3 region is CATSVYSYEQYF. CDR3 sequence (DNA): TGTGCCACTTCTGTGTACTCCTACGAGCAGTACTTC.

This chain connects TRBV28 to TRBJ1-2; maybe TRBD1 (5 bases). Germline CDR1 reads MDHEN; CDR2 reads SYDVKM. The CDR3 consists of 12 residues. V was clipped by 11 bases and J by 4 bases, with 14 bases between them. Here the CDR3 reads CAGGHSGYGYTF. The CDR3 bases are TGTGCCGGCGGACACTCTGGCTATGGCTACACCTTC.